This TCR beta chain was found in a study of blood T cell repertoires in COVID-19. Study-level information: Samples came from the United States, Italy and Spain, spanning acute and convalescent COVID-19. PBMCs, B-cell-depleted T cells, or T cells provided the cDNA or gDNA that made up the material.

Here immunoSEQ multiplex PCR was the method, and the copy in TCRdb shows in-frame clones only, minus some. This table holds tens of thousands of clones, 90% found once. V gave up 4 bases and J gave up 4 bases; unmatched junction bases: 7. The length of the CDR3 is 16 residues. Per germline, CDR1 SGHTA and CDR2 FQGNSA. This sequence originates from an elderly woman with active COVID-19. Sequencing input: peripheral blood. The V gene is TRBV7-2, the J gene TRBJ2-7; 13 bases agree with TRBD2. The CDR3 spells CASSSAWGLAGYEQYF. CDR3 DNA sequence: TGTGCCAGCAGCTCAGCTTGGGGACTAGCGGGATACGAGCAGTACTTC.